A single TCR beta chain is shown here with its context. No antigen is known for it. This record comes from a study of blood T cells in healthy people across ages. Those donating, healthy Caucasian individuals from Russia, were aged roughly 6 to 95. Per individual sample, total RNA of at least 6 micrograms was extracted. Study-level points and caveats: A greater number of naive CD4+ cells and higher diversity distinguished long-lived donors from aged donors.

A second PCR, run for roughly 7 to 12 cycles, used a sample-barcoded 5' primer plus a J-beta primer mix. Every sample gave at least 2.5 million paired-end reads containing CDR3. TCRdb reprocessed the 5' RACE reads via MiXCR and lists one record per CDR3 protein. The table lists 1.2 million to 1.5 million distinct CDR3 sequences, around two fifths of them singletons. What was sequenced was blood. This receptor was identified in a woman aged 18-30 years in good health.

CDR3 region: CSAIGLGPTGAYTF. CDR3 coding DNA: TGCAGTGCTATAGGTCTGGGACCGACGGGTGCCTACACCTTC. This chain links TRBV20-1 with TRBJ1-2; the D gene is possibly TRBD1 (5 bases). Germline V CDR1 and CDR2: DFQATT, SNEGSKA (reference sequence). The CDR3 contains 14 residues. V gave up 4 bases and J gave up 10 bases, with 22 bases separating them.